This T cell receptor beta chain was observed in a study of cytomegalovirus exposure and HLA in healthy donors. Notes on the study in general: Some TCR beta chains (roughly 150 of them) were listed as cytomegalovirus-associated.

PCR amplification relied on 60 Vbeta primers (plus 13 Jbeta primers). The repertoire was sequenced with immunoSEQ multiplex PCR; TCRdb's copy has only in-frame clones and lacks some. Of approximately 150,000 clones in the sample, 60% to 80% were seen once. As to this clone: Its antigen is as yet unknown.

All donors participated as healthy donors of bone marrow. Losses at the gene ends were 3 bases for V and 0 bases for J; bases not matched to a gene: 3. The CDR3 runs to 16 residues. CDR1 and CDR2 from the germline V gene are SGHTA and FQGTGA. This rearrangement joins TRBV7-3 to TRBJ2-3; TRBD2 aligns across 10 bases. The source material was PBMCs. This clonotype was sampled from a female donor in good health and CMV-seronegative. The CDR3 sequence: CASSLSGLASTDTQYF. CDR3 in DNA: TGTGCCAGCAGCTTGTCGGGACTAGCGAGCACAGATACGCAGTATTTT.